The rows below give T cell receptor beta chains drawn from one sample of a study of cytomegalovirus exposure and HLA in healthy donors. Sequencing used immunoSEQ multiplex PCR; TCRdb keeps in-frame clones, though not all of them. The sample has fewer than 150,000 clones; approximately 80% are singletons. The sequenced sample consisted of PBMCs. The receptors originated from a woman in her thirties or forties in good health and CMV-seropositive. The CDR3 runs from the conserved cysteine through the conserved F or W.

cdr3_aa: CASSNRGQGDTQYF; v_call: TRBV16; j_call: TRBJ2-3
cdr3_aa: CASRERDRAFSRGDTQYF; v_call: TRBV7-3; j_call: TRBJ2-3
cdr3_aa: CASSPGTGGQQPQHF; v_call: TRBV18; j_call: TRBJ1-5
cdr3_aa: CASSSNNQPQHF; v_call: TRBV28; j_call: TRBJ1-5
cdr3_aa: CASSFSGLSSYEQYF; v_call: TRBV27; j_call: TRBJ2-7
cdr3_aa: CASSLGTNYNEQFF; v_call: TRBV5-1; j_call: TRBJ2-1
cdr3_aa: CASSTGSQETQYF; v_call: TRBV19; j_call: TRBJ2-5
cdr3_aa: CSVDRGWDEQFF; v_call: TRBV29-1; j_call: TRBJ2-1
cdr3_aa: CAWSFRPGQGVKGTEAFF; v_call: TRBV30; j_call: TRBJ1-1
cdr3_aa: CASSPGISTTNEQFF; v_call: TRBV6-4; j_call: TRBJ2-1
cdr3_aa: CSAIGQAQTGELFF; v_call: TRBV29-1; j_call: TRBJ2-2
cdr3_aa: CSVEEAGPGPQHF; v_call: TRBV29-1; j_call: TRBJ1-5
cdr3_aa: CASNGKRARVGNQPQHF; v_call: TRBV19; j_call: TRBJ1-5
cdr3_aa: CASSEVGRGMDEQYF; v_call: TRBV10-1; j_call: TRBJ2-7
cdr3_aa: CASSPKRRVADTQYF; v_call: TRBV7-9; j_call: TRBJ2-3
cdr3_aa: CASSVVGLLTGGYEQYF; v_call: TRBV9; j_call: TRBJ2-7
cdr3_aa: CASSLSGSAYEQYF; v_call: TRBV5-6; j_call: TRBJ2-7
cdr3_aa: CASSKKTGEVAYEQYF; v_call: TRBV11-3; j_call: TRBJ2-7
cdr3_aa: CASSRDRGRGDYEQYF; v_call: TRBV7-9; j_call: TRBJ2-7
cdr3_aa: CATSRADQPQHF; v_call: TRBV15; j_call: TRBJ1-5
cdr3_aa: CTSSQRGMYGGFF; v_call: TRBV1; j_call: TRBJ1-4
cdr3_aa: CASSEFGQGKETQYF; v_call: TRBV25-1; j_call: TRBJ2-5
cdr3_aa: CASSTGTVNYGYTF; v_call: TRBV5-1; j_call: TRBJ1-2
cdr3_aa: CASSLNSQGDYEQYF; v_call: TRBV5-1; j_call: TRBJ2-7
cdr3_aa: CASSPGQSSYNEQFF; v_call: TRBV10-3; j_call: TRBJ2-1
cdr3_aa: CSVGGLTHNEQFF; v_call: TRBV29-1; j_call: TRBJ2-1
cdr3_aa: CASSPGLAAYEQYF; v_call: TRBV18; j_call: .
cdr3_aa: CASIGQGSHTGELFF; v_call: TRBV5-1; j_call: TRBJ2-2
cdr3_aa: CASRAGGTEAFF; v_call: TRBV28; j_call: TRBJ1-1
cdr3_aa: CASSPNPASKRAGELFF; v_call: TRBV5-6; j_call: TRBJ2-2
cdr3_aa: CAWSVLAGARDEQFF; v_call: TRBV30; j_call: TRBJ2-1
cdr3_aa: CASSERGGTDTQYF; v_call: TRBV6-1; j_call: TRBJ2-3
cdr3_aa: CASSFASGDPNGEQYF; v_call: TRBV5-6; j_call: TRBJ2-7
cdr3_aa: CASSLGGTGVEKLFF; v_call: TRBV28; j_call: TRBJ1-4
cdr3_aa: CASRQANTDTQYF; v_call: TRBV27; j_call: TRBJ2-3
cdr3_aa: CASSDYQPQHF; v_call: TRBV6-1; j_call: TRBJ1-5
cdr3_aa: CASSRQASGTDTQYF; v_call: TRBV5-1; j_call: TRBJ2-3
cdr3_aa: CASGADLRDEQFF; v_call: TRBV2; j_call: TRBJ2-1
cdr3_aa: CASSHSGKGYEQYF; v_call: TRBV7-6; j_call: TRBJ2-7
cdr3_aa: CAISVPAGATYNEQFF; v_call: TRBV10-3; j_call: TRBJ2-1
cdr3_aa: CASTPDNYGYTF; v_call: TRBV28; j_call: TRBJ1-2
cdr3_aa: CASSEGSGDTGELFF; v_call: TRBV25-1; j_call: TRBJ2-2
cdr3_aa: CAIRTGEGNSPLHF; v_call: TRBV10-3; j_call: TRBJ1-6
cdr3_aa: CASRTTGTPEEYGYTF; v_call: TRBV28; j_call: TRBJ1-2
cdr3_aa: CASSLSPSGSKVTEQFF; v_call: TRBV5-1; j_call: TRBJ2-1